This T cell receptor beta chain was captured by sequencing in a study of metastatic and nonmetastatic thyroid tumors (dated by TCRdb to 2019 to 2021). For the wider study: Repertoires were compared across peripheral blood and tumor or nodule tissue samples from malignant and benign thyroid patients. The research as a whole found: In both blood and tumor samples, TCR beta diversity was reported to be significantly higher in malignant tumors than in benign nodules.

Concerning this clone: This receptor's antigen is unknown. No much larger clone is present one base from it, and per-base qualities are unavailable.

Libraries were constructed by PCR. Sequencing used an Illumina HiSeq 4000. The TCR beta-chain CDR3 region of each patient was profiled by high-throughput sequencing. The paper's processing steps were these. Drawing on CDR3 differences between clinicopathological groups, the researchers built a classifier meant to tell apart patients with distant-metastatic papillary thyroid cancer. To measure repertoire diversity the researchers used the Shannon index, while the Morisita-Horn index served to gauge how similar the tumor and blood repertoires were. TCRdb reprocessed the public reads (quality trimming at Q25 with fastp, clone calling with MiXCR) and kept in-frame beta chains. The V and J calls and clone size are TCRdb's, not the authors'. The table for this sample lists 30,000 to 45,000 clones; about 29% of them were counted only once. The ten largest account for approximately 11% of the sample. The germline V gene (reference sequence) provides CDR1 LGHDT and CDR2 YNNKEL. The CDR3 sequence holds 13 residues, the cysteine and phenylalanine included. Only the CDR3 DNA stays, 39 bases, in frame from base 1. V gives up 3 bases and J gives up 7 bases, and the segment between their germline ends measures 12 bases.

No treatment had been received by any patient before thyroid surgery. Using T-cell receptor beta sequencing, the study looked back at clinical samples from patients collected from the early 2010s to the late 2010s. This sequence uses TRBV3-1 and TRBJ1-2; TRBD1 might be the D gene, on 6 matching bases. The sample comprised blood. This sequence originates from a male donor with papillary thyroid cancer or a benign thyroid nodule (not recorded which). Some clones in this sample may be carry-over from other donors' samples. The bases are TGTGCCAGCAGCCACTGGACAGAAGGTGGCTACACCTTC. Its translation is CASSHWTEGGYTF. The variable domain in full, with residues beyond the CDR3 obtained from the reference TRBV3-1 and TRBJ1-2 genes, is DTAVSQTPKYLVTQMGNDKSIKCEQNLGHDTMYWYKQDSKKFLKIMFSYNNKELIINETVPNRFSPKSPDKAHLNLHINSLELGDSAVYFCASSHWTEGGYTFGSGTRLTVV.